The rows below give T cell receptor beta chains drawn from one sample of a study of CD8 T cells in Susac syndrome. MiXCR was run by TCRdb on the immunoSEQ multiplex PCR reads, yielding one entry per CDR3 protein. Of about 400,000 distinct CDR3 sequences in the sample, 75% to 90% were seen once. The sequenced material came from CD8+ T cells from PBMCs. The receptors shown here come from a human donor with multiple sclerosis. CDR3s include the opening cysteine and the closing phenylalanine or tryptophan. The D gene is left open where the match is weak. Rows give clone size only sometimes, using once, few, many, or a class for an expanded clone.

>TRBD1|NA|TRBJ2-1|TRBV4-1|15
CASSQFRGQDNEQFF
TGCGCCAGCAGCCAATTCAGGGGGCAAGACAATGAGCAGTTCTTC
>NA|NA|TRBJ2-7|TRBV9|15
CASSPLEVFGYEQYF
TGTGCCAGCAGCCCCTTGGAGGTATTTGGTTACGAGCAGTACTTC
>NA|NA|TRBJ1-2|TRBV4-1|15
CASSQEARGNYGYTF
TGCGCCAGCAGCCAAGAGGCCAGGGGCAACTATGGCTACACCTTC
>NA|NA|TRBJ2-1|TRBV6-5|15
CASSQGESSYNEQFF
TGTGCCAGCAGCCAGGGCGAGAGCTCCTACAATGAGCAGTTCTTC
>TRBD1|NA|TRBJ2-2|TRBV2|15
CATEGQGANTGELFF
TGTGCCACTGAGGGACAGGGGGCGAACACCGGGGAGCTGTTTTTT
>TRBD1|few|TRBJ1-1|TRBV4-2|11
CASSRDSEAFF
TGTGCCAGCAGCCGGGACAGTGAAGCTTTCTTT
>TRBD2|NA|TRBJ2-5|TRBV5-1|16
CASSPGTSGYQETQYF
TGCGCCAGCAGCCCCGGGACTAGCGGGTACCAAGAGACCCAGTACTTC
>TRBD1|NA|TRBJ1-6|TRBV6-4|15
CASSAYGGGESPLHF
TGTGCCAGCAGTGCCTATGGAGGGGGCGAGTCACCCCTCCACTTT
>TRBD1|NA|TRBJ2-1|TRBV30|11
CAWGRGLEQFF
TGTGCCTGGGGCAGGGGGCTCGAGCAGTTCTTC
>NA|NA|TRBJ1-2|TRBV4-1|20
CASSQFNVRTALDANYGYTF
TGCGCCAGCAGCCAATTCAACGTTAGGACAGCTCTAGATGCTAACTATGGCTACACCTTC
>TRBD1|NA|TRBJ2-2|TRBV5-1|14
CASSLLGTGSELFF
TGCGCCAGCAGCCTCCTGGGGACAGGGTCGGAGCTGTTTTTT
>TRBD1|NA|TRBJ2-7|TRBV20-1|12
CSASGQSYEQYF
TGCAGTGCATCGGGACAGTCCTACGAGCAGTACTTC
>TRBD2|NA|TRBJ2-2|TRBV20-1|17
CSARDGRESANTGELFF
TGCAGTGCTAGAGATGGGCGGGAGTCTGCGAACACCGGGGAGCTGTTTTTT
>NA|once|TRBJ2-7|TRBV28|15
CASSLLFASSYEQYF
TGTGCCAGCAGTTTATTATTTGCCAGCTCCTACGAGCAGTACTTC
>NA|NA|TRBJ1-1|TRBV15|19
CATSRAPHEPDIANTEAFF
TGTGCCACCAGCAGAGCCCCACATGAACCAGACATAGCGAACACTGAAGCTTTCTTT
>TRBD1|NA|TRBJ2-7|TRBV28|15
CASSPGTGGTYKQYF
TGTGCCAGCAGTCCCGGGACAGGGGGAACCTACAAGCAGTACTTC
>TRBD1|NA|TRBJ1-1|TRBV11-3|14
CASSTRQGITEAFF
TGTGCCAGCAGCACTAGACAGGGGATCACTGAAGCTTTCTTT
>TRBD1|NA|TRBJ1-5|TRBV20-1|19
CSARQDLGGTGTGNQPQHF
TGCAGTGCTAGGCAGGACTTGGGTGGGACAGGGACGGGCAATCAGCCCCAGCATTTT
>NA|NA|TRBJ1-1|TRBV19|12
CASKAGNTEAFF
TGTGCCAGTAAGGCAGGGAACACTGAAGCTTTCTTT
>TRBD2|NA|TRBJ2-1|TRBV14|17
CASSQDHLREGYNEQFF
TGTGCCAGCAGCCAAGACCATTTGCGGGAGGGTTACAATGAGCAGTTCTTC
>NA|NA|TRBJ2-2|TRBV19|16
CASSIVSAGVTGELFF
TGTGCCAGTAGTATAGTTTCTGCAGGGGTGACCGGGGAGCTGTTTTTT
>TRBD1|once|TRBJ1-2|TRBV5-4|16
CASSLEMGQGVHGYTF
TGTGCCAGCAGCTTGGAAATGGGACAGGGAGTTCATGGCTACACCTTC
>NA|NA|TRBJ2-7|TRBV19|16
CASRDRSEPLSYEQYF
TGTGCCAGTAGAGACAGGTCGGAACCCCTCTCCTACGAGCAGTACTTC
>TRBD2|NA|TRBJ2-3|TRBV4-1|20
CASSHPPGLAGDSRTDTQYF
TGCGCCAGCAGCCATCCCCCCGGGCTAGCGGGAGACAGCCGCACAGATACGCAGTATTTT
>NA|NA|TRBJ2-6|TRBV25-1|16
CASSERTGSGANVLTF
TGTGCCAGCAGTGAGCGTACGGGATCTGGGGCCAACGTCCTGACTTTC
>NA|NA|TRBJ2-2|TRBV30|14
CAWLGNWNTGELFF
TGTGCCTGGCTAGGGAATTGGAACACCGGGGAGCTGTTTTTT
>TRBD1|NA|TRBJ2-7|TRBV2|16
CASSESPLRGIYEQYF
TGTGCCAGCAGTGAATCCCCCCTCAGGGGGATCTACGAGCAGTACTTC
>NA|NA|TRBJ1-1|TRBV6-2/TRBV6-3|14
CASSYRGADTEAFF
TGTGCCAGCAGTTACCGGGGGGCCGACACTGAAGCTTTCTTT